The 8 T cell receptor beta chains in this list originate from one sample, sequenced in a study of blood T cells in healthy people across ages. It was with a sample-barcoded 5' primer and a J-beta primer mix that a second PCR of roughly 7 to 12 cycles was run. TCRdb reprocessed the 5' RACE reads with MiXCR, giving one entry per CDR3 protein. The table records hundreds of thousands of distinct CDR3 sequences, roughly 44% of them present only once. Sequencing input: blood. Receptors were obtained from a man aged 55 to 69 in good health.

This chain connects TRBV7-2 to TRBJ2-7; D not certain. There are 14 residues in the CDR3. With 5 bases removed from V and 0 bases from J, the gap between germline ends came to 11 bases. Germline V CDR1 and CDR2: SGHTA, FQGNSA. The DNA of the CDR3 is TGTGCCAGCAGCCCCGTTATAGGCTCCTACGAGCAGTACTTC. It specifies CASSPVIGSYEQYF.

The V gene is TRBV4-3, the J gene TRBJ2-1; the match to TRBD2 covers 10 bases. The CDR3 totals 18 residues. The germline V gene encodes CDR1 LGHNA and CDR2 YSLEER. J was trimmed by 9 bases and V by 0 bases; bases with no gene match: 14. The CDR3 nucleotides are TGCGCCAGCAGCCAAGAAATCCAGCGGGGGGGGATTTTGTTTGAGCAGTTCTTC. This sequence encodes CASSQEIQRGGILFEQFF.

This clonotype came up a few times. This sequence joins TRBV6-2 or TRBV6-3 and TRBJ1-1, with D hard to call. Trimming removed 10 bases at V and 3 bases at J, with 6 bases between. The germline gives CDR1 MNHEY, CDR2 SVGEGT. The CDR3 extends over 10 amino acids. DNA for the CDR3: TGTGCCAACAACTACACTGAAGCTTTCTTT. This translates into CANNYTEAFF.

A note on this clonotype: The junction differs from germline at one of its ends, possibly a read error. The chain links TRBV7-2 to TRBJ2-3, with D perhaps TRBD1 or TRBD2 (5 bases each). CDR1 is SGHTA, CDR2 FQGNSA, per germline. This CDR3 has 16 residues. As DNA, the CDR3 is TGTGCCAGCAGCCTAGCTACTCAAGGGGCAAAGGTTACGCAGTATTTT. It specifies CASSLATQGAKVTQYF.

This rearrangement joins TRBV20-1 to TRBJ2-3, with D tentatively TRBD1 (6 bases). The CDR3 is 11 amino acids. Per germline, CDR1 DFQATT and CDR2 SNEGSKA (reference sequence). The V end was cut by 2 bases, the J end by 9 bases, with 9 bases between. The CDR3 DNA follows: TGCAGTGCTAGACAGGGGACGACGCAGTATTTT. As protein: CSARQGTTQYF.

The rearrangement joins TRBV6-6 to TRBJ1-1, with 8 bases identical to TRBD1. The CDR3 has 12 amino acids. The germline V gene encodes CDR1 MNHNY and CDR2 SVGAGI (reference sequence). Trimming at V came to 5 bases and at J to 12 bases, leaving 8 bases not matched to a gene. CDR3 nucleotide sequence: TGTGCCAGCAGTAAGGGACAGGAGGCATCTTTCTTT. Amino acids: CASSKGQEASFF.

The chain employs TRBV20-1 and TRBJ2-1; D possibly corresponds to TRBD2 (6 bases). V lost 4 bases and J 2 bases, leaving 15 bases between the germline ends. The CDR3 length is 15 residues. CDR1 and CDR2 (germline): DFQATT, SNEGSKA (reference sequence). In DNA form, the CDR3 reads TGCAGTGCTAAGGCTTCTAGCGTCACCTACAATGAGCAGTTCTTC. It specifies CSAKASSVTYNEQFF.

The genes are TRBV10-1 and TRBJ2-5; D may be TRBD1 or TRBD2 (5 bases each). With the DNA end fitting TRBJ2-7 better, the J assignment may be wrong. CDR3 length: 16 residues. Germline V gene data show CDR1 as WNHNN and CDR2 as SYGVQD (reference sequence). CDR3 bases: TGCGCCACCGAATTCCGGGACCTACCGGGGAGTTACGAGCAGTACTTC. Protein product: CATEFRDLPGSYEQYF.